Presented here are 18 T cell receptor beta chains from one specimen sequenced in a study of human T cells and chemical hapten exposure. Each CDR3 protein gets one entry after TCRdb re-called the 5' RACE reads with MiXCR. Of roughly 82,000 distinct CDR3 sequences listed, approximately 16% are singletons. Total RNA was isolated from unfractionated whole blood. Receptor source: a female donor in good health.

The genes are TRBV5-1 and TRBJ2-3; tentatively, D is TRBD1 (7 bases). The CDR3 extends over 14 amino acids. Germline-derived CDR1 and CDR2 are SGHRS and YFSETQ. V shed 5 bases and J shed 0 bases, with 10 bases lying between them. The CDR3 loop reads CASREGQSTDTQYF. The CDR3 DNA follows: TGCGCCAGCAGGGAGGGACAGAGCACAGATACGCAGTATTTT.

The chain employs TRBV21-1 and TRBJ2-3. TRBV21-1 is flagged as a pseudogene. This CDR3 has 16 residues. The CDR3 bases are TGTGCCAGCAGCAAAGTGGATAGCGCGGGCACAGATACGCAGTATTTT. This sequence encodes CASSKVDSAGTDTQYF.

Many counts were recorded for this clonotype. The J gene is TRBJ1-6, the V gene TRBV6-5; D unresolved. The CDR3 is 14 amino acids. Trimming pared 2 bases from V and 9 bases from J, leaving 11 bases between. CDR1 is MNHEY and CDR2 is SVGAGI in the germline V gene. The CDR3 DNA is TGTGCCAGCAGTTACGCAGGTGCCGTTTCACCCCTCCACTTT. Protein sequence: CASSYAGAVSPLHF.

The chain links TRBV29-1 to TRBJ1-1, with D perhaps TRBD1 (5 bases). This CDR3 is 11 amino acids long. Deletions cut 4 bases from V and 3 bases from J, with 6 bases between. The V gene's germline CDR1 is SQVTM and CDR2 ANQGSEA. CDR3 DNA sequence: TGCAGCGTTGGACAGTACACTGAAGCTTTCTTT. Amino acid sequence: CSVGQYTEAFF.

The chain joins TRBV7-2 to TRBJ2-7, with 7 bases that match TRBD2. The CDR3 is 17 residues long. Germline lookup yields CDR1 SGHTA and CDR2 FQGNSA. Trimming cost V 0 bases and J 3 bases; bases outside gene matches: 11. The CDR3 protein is CASSLAGAEGGNYEQYF. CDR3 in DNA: TGTGCCAGCAGCTTAGCCGGGGCAGAGGGAGGGAACTACGAGCAGTACTTC.

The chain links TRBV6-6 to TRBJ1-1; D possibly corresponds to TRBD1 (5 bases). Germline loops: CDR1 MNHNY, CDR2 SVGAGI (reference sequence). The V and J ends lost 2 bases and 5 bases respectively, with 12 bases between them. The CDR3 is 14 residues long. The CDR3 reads CASSYRDRRTEAFF. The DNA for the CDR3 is TGTGCCAGCAGTTACAGGGACCGGAGGACTGAAGCTTTCTTT.

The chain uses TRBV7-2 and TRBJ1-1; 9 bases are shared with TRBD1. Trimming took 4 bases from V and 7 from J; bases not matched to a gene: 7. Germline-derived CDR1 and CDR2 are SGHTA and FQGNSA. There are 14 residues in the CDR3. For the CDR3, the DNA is TGTGCCAGCAGCTCTTCGACAGGGGGGTTTGAAGCTTTCTTT. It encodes CASSSSTGGFEAFF.

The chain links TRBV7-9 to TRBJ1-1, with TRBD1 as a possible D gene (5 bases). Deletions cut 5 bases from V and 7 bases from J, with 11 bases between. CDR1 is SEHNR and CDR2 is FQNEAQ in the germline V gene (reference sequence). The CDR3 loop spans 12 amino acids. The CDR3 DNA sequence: TGTGCCAGCAGCCAGTCAGGGATTGAAGCTTTCTTT. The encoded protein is CASSQSGIEAFF.

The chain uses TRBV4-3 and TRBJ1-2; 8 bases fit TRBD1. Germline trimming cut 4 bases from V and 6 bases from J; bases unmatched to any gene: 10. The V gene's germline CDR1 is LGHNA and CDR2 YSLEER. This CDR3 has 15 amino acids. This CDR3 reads CASSPVGGQVNGYTF. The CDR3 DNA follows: TGCGCCAGCAGCCCCGTCGGGGGACAGGTTAATGGCTACACCTTC.

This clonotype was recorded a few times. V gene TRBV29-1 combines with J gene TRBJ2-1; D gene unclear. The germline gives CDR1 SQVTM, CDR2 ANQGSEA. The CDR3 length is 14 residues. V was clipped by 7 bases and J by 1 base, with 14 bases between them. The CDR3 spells CSAIRRVSYNEQFF. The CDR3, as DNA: TGCAGCGCTATAAGGCGTGTGTCCTACAATGAGCAGTTCTTC.

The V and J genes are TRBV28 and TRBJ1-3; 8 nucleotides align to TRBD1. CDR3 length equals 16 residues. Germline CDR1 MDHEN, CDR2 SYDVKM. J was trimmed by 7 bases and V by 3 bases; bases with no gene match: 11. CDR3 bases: TGTGCCAGCAGTTTCTCGGGGTCAGGGGGCTTGAACACCATATATTTT. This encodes CASSFSGSGGLNTIYF. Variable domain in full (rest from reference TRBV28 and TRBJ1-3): DVKVTQSSRYLVKRTGEKVFLECVQDMDHENMFWYRQDPGLGLRLIYFSYDVKMKEKGDIPEGYSVSREKKERFSLILESASTNQTSMYLCASSFSGSGGLNTIYFGEGSWLTVV.

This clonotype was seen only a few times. CDR3 loop: CASSYGSADTEAFF. The CDR3 nucleotides read TGTGCCAGCAGTTACGGGTCGGCGGACACTGAAGCTTTCTTT. The chain uses TRBV6-2 or TRBV6-3 and TRBJ1-1; D unclear. Germline lookup yields CDR1 MNHEY and CDR2 SVGEGT. The CDR3 is 14 residues long. V lost 2 bases to trimming and J lost 3 bases, with 10 bases between them.

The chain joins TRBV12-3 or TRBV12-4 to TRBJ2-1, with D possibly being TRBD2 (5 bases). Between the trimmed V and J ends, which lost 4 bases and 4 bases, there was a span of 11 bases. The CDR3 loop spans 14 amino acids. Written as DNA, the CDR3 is TGTGCCAGCAGTTCTACACCGGGGTACAATGAGCAGTTCTTC. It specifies CASSSTPGYNEQFF.

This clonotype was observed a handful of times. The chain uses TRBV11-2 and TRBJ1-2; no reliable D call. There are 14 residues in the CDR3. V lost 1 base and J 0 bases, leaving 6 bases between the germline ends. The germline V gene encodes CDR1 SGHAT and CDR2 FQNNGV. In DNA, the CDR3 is TGTGCCAGCAGCTTAGGGTCATCTAACTATGGCTACACCTTC. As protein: CASSLGSSNYGYTF.

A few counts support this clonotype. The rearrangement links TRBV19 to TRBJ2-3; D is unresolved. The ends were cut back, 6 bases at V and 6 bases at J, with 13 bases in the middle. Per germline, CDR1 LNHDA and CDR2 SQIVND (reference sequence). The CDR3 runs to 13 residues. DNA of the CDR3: TGTGCCAGTAGCACAATTGGGCAGGATACGCAGTATTTT. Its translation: CASSTIGQDTQYF.

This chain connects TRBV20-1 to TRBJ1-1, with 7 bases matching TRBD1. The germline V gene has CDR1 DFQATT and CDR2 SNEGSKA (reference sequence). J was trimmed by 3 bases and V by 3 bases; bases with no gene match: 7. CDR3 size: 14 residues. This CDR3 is CSASERQGDTEAFF. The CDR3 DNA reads TGCAGTGCTAGCGAAAGACAGGGTGACACTGAAGCTTTCTTT.

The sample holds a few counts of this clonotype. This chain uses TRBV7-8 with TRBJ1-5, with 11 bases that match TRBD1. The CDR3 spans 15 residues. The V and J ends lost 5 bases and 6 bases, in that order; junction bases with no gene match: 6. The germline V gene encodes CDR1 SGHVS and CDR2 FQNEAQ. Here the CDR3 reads CASSPTDRGRQPQHF. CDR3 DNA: TGTGCCAGCAGCCCGACGGACAGGGGGCGTCAGCCCCAGCATTTT.

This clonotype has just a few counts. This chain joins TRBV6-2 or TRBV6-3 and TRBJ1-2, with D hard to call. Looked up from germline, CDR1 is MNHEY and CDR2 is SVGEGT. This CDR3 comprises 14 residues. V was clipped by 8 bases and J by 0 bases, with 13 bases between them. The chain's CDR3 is CASRGGGTNYGYTF. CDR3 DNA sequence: TGTGCCAGCCGCGGCGGAGGTACTAACTATGGCTACACCTTC.